This TCR beta chain was sequenced in a study of regulatory T cells in long-lasting Graves disease. CDR3 regions were amplified by Arm-PCR using iRepertoire HTBI primers to build TCR beta libraries. TCRdb used MiXCR to reprocess the multiplex PCR reads, holding one entry per CDR3 protein. This table holds approximately 440,000 distinct CDR3 sequences, roughly 17% found once. Time point in this sample: newly diagnosed GD, antithyroid drugs for less than 3 months. PBMC RNA was the source of the TCR library. This clonotype was recorded many times. The V and J ends lost 5 bases and 0 bases respectively, with 11 bases between them. Germline V gene data show CDR1 as MDHEN and CDR2 as SYDVKM. The CDR3 is 16 amino acids. Another study also made use of these data, one on T cells in Graves' hyperthyroidism and ophthalmopathy. As that study records: Blood also carried most thyroid clonotypes expanded above 0.001.

Here the sequenced sample was peripheral blood mononuclear cells (PBMCs), taken at new diagnosis, from a patient treated with antithyroid drugs. The genes are TRBV28 and TRBJ2-6, with D possibly matching TRBD2 (6 bases). The TCR originated in a middle-aged man with Graves disease. Written as DNA, the CDR3 is TGTGCCAGCAGTCCGGGACTTACCTCTGGGGCCAACGTCCTGACTTTC. Its protein product is CASSPGLTSGANVLTF. The full variable domain, completed using reference TRBV28 and TRBJ2-6, is DVKVTQSSRYLVKRTGEKVFLECVQDMDHENMFWYRQDPGLGLRLIYFSYDVKMKEKGDIPEGYSVSREKKERFSLILESASTNQTSMYLCASSPGLTSGANVLTFGAGSRLTVL.